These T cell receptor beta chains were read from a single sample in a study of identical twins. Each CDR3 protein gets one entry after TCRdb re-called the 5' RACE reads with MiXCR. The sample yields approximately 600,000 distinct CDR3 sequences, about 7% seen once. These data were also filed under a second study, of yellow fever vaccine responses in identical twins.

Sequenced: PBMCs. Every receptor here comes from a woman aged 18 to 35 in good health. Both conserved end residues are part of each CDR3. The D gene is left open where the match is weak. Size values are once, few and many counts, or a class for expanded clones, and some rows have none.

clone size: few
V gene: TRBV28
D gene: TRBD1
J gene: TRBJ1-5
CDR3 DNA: TGTGCCAGCAGTTTAGAGGGACAGTTCGATCAGCCCCAGCATTTT
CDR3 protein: CASSLEGQFDQPQHF

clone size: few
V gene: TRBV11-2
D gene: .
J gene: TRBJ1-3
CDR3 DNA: TGTGCCAGCAGCCCCCGGGATAAGACAGGACGAGAGTCTGGAAACACCATATATTTT
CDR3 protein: CASSPRDKTGRESGNTIYF

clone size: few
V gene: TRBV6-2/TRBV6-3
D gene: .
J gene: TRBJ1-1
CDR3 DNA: TGTGCCAGCAGTTACGGTCACTTGGGGAGGAACACTGAAGCTTTCTTT
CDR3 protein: CASSYGHLGRNTEAFF

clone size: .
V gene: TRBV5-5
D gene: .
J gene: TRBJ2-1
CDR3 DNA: TGTGCCAGCAGCTTGCCGGGGAATCCCTACAATGAGCAGTTCTTC
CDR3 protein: CASSLPGNPYNEQFF

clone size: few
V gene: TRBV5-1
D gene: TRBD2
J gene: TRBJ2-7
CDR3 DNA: TGCGCCAGCAGCCCAGGAGGGACTAGCAGACACGAGCAGTACTTC
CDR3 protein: CASSPGGTSRHEQYF

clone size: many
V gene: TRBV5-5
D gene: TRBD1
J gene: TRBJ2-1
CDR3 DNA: TGTGCCAGCAGCTTATTGGGACAGGGGCACAATGAGCAGTTCTTC
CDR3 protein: CASSLLGQGHNEQFF

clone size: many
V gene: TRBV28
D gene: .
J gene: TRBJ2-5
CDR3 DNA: TGTGCCAGCAGTCCCCCCGGTCGGGGCGAGACCCAGTACTTC
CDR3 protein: CASSPPGRGETQYF

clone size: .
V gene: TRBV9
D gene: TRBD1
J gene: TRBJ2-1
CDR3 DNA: TGTGCCAGCAGCGTTGTTGGGACAGTTTACAATGAGCAGTTCTTC
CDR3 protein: CASSVVGTVYNEQFF

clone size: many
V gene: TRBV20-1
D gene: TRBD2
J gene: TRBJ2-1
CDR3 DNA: TGCAGTGCTAGCCCTAGCGGGAGGGCCCCCAACAATGAGCAGTTCTTC
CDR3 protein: CSASPSGRAPNNEQFF

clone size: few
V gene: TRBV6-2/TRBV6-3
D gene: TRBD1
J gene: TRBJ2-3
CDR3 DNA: TGTGCCAGCAGTTACCCCCAGGGGGCCAGGTTAGATACGCAGTATTTT
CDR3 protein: CASSYPQGARLDTQYF

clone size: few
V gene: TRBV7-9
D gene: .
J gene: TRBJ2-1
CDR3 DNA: TGTGCCAGCAGCCAAGTTAGCTCCTACAATGAGCAGTTCTTC
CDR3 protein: CASSQVSSYNEQFF

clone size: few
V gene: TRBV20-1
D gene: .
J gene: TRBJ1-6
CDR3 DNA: TGCAGTGCTAGAGAGGGGGGCCTTAATAATTCACCCCTCCACTTT
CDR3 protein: CSAREGGLNNSPLHF

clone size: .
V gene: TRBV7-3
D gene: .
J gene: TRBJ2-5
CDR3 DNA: TGTGCCAGCAGCTTAAGGCGTGCGGTTCGGGAGACCCAGTACTTC
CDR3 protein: CASSLRRAVRETQYF

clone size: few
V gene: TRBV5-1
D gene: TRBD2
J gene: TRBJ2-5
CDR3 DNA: TGCGCCAGCAGCTTAGGTTCTAGCGGGAAGTATCAAGAGACCCAGTACTTC
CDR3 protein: CASSLGSSGKYQETQYF

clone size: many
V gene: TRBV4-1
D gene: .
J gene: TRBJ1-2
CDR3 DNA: TGCGCCAGCAGCCAAGGACAGTTGGATGGCTACACCTTC
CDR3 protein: CASSQGQLDGYTF

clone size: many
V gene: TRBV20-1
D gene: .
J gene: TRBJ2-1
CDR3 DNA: TGCAGTGCTAAAAAAAGGACCTACAATGAGCAGTTCTTC
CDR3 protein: CSAKKRTYNEQFF

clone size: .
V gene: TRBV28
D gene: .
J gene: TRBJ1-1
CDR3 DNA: TGTGCCAGCAGTTTAGGAAGACGGTCGACTGAGGTTTTCTTT
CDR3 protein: CASSLGRRSTEVFF

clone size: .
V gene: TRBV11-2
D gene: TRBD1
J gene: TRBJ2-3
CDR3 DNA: TGTGCCAGCAGCTTAGATCTTGGACAGGGCATCGATACGCAGTATTTT
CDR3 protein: CASSLDLGQGIDTQYF

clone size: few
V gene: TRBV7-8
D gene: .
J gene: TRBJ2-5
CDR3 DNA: TGTGCCAGCAGTTTGCCAACTGGGGAGACCCAGTACTTC
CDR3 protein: CASSLPTGETQYF

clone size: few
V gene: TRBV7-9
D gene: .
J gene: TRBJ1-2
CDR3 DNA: TGTGCCAGCAGCTTTCTCTTAGGAAGGGGAGAAGAAGGCTACACCTTC
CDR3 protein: CASSFLLGRGEEGYTF

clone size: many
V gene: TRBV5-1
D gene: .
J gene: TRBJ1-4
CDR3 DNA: TGCGCCAGCAGGAAGGCGGTCGCTAATGAAAAACTGTTTTTT
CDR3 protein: CASRKAVANEKLFF

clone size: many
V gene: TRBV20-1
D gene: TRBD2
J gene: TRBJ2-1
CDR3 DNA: TGCAGTGCTAGAAGGACTAGCGGAAGCGATGAGCAGTTCTTC
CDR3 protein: CSARRTSGSDEQFF

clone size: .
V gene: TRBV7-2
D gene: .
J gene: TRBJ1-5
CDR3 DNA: TGTGCCAGCAGCTTTATGAGTCAGCCCCAGCATTTT
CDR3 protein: CASSFMSQPQHF

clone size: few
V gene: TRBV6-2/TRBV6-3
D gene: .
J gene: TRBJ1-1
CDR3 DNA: TGTGCCAGCGGTTTCGGGGCTGAAGCTTTCTTT
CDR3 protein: CASGFGAEAFF

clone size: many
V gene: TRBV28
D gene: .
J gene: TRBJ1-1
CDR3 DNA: TGTGCCAGCAGTTTACCACTACAGGAGATGAACACTGAAGCTTTCTTT
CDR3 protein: CASSLPLQEMNTEAFF

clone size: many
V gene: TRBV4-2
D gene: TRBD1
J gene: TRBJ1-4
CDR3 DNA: TGTGCCAGCAATTCAGACAGGGAGGGCGGAAAACTGTTTTTT
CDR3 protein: CASNSDREGGKLFF

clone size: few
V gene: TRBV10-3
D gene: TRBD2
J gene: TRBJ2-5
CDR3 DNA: TGTGCCATCAGTGATACAGCGGGAGGGGAGACCCAGTACTTC
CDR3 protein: CAISDTAGGETQYF

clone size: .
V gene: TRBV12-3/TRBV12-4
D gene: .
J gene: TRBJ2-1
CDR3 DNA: TGTGCCAGCACTCGGACTAAAAATGAGCAGTTCTTC
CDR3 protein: CASTRTKNEQFF

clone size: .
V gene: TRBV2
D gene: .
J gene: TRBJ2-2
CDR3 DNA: TGTGCCAGCACCCTACGGACGGCCGGGGAGCTGTTTTTT
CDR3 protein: CASTLRTAGELFF

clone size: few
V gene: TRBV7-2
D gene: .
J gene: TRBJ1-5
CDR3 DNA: TGTGCCAGCAGCTCTAGGGGGGCACATAGCAATCAGCCCCAGCATTTT
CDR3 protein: CASSSRGAHSNQPQHF

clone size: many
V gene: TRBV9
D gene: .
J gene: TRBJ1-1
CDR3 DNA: TGTGCCAGCAGCCCTTGGGGTAGAGTCACTGAAGCTTTCTTT
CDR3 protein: CASSPWGRVTEAFF

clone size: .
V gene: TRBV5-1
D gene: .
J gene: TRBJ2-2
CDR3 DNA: TGCGCCAGCAGCCTCAGCTACGGGGAGCTGTTTTTT
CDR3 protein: CASSLSYGELFF

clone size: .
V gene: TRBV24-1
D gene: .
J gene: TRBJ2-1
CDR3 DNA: TGTGCCACCAGTGATTTACGTGAGCAGTTCTTC
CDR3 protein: CATSDLREQFF